This entry is about one T cell receptor beta chain. Its antigen remains unknown. TCRdb's copy holds only in-frame clones and misses some; the assay was immunoSEQ multiplex PCR. The table records approximately 120,000 clones, 80% to 90% of them present only once. The donors formed part of the approximately 130-subject validation cohort, distinct from the approximately 640-subject first cohort. The sample originates from a study of cytomegalovirus exposure and HLA in healthy donors. Overall study results and limits: A few chains linked to CMV were shown in vitro to be specific for CMV antigens. Whilst most TCR sequences proved rare, a subset of public TCRs occurred across many donors. High specificity and sensitivity for cytomegalovirus status were reported for the classifier.

The V gene's germline CDR1 is SGHRS and CDR2 YFSETQ. The CDR3 sequence is 13 residues long. Trimming stripped 0 bases from V and 9 bases from J, with 10 bases between. This TCR came from a woman between 18 and 29 years old in good health and CMV-seronegative. The sequenced sample was PBMCs. The rearrangement uses TRBV5-1 and TRBJ2-1, with D tentatively TRBD1 (5 bases). The DNA of the CDR3 is TGCGCCAGCAGCTTGGACAGGACGGGTGAGCAGTTCTTC. This translates into CASSLDRTGEQFF.